This T cell receptor (beta chain) emerged from a study of T cell responses to AZD1222 COVID-19 vaccine. Germline V gives CDR1 SGHRS, CDR2 YFSETQ. Unmatched junction bases numbered 0, after V lost 0 bases and J lost 3 bases. This CDR3 contains 14 residues. Data came from immunoSEQ multiplex PCR; TCRdb stores just in-frame clones and leaves some out. The sample carries about 100,000 clones, roughly nine tenths recorded once. This sequence joins TRBV5-1 and TRBJ2-3; 8 positions agree with TRBD2. The sample consisted of peripheral blood, taken 28 days after the second AZD1222 dose. The TCR comes from an adult who received the AZD1222 COVID-19 vaccine. The CDR3 bases are TGCGCCAGCAGCTTGGGCGGGAGGACAGATACGCAGTATTTT. Its protein product is CASSLGGRTDTQYF. Full variable domain (remainder filled in from reference TRBV5-1 and TRBJ2-3): KAGVTQTPRYLIKTRGQQVTLSCSPISGHRSVSWYQQTPGQGLQFLFEYFSETQRNKGNFPGRFSGRQFSNSRSEMNVSTLELGDSALYLCASSLGGRTDTQYFGPGTRLTVL.